The source of this T cell receptor (beta chain) is a study of blood T cell repertoires in COVID-19. Using immunoSEQ multiplex PCR, the repertoire was profiled, and TCRdb retains in-frame clones only, with some absent. The data contain about 160,000 clones, 84% of them seen just once; the ten biggest clones take up around 7.7%. In assigning cohorts, the study relied on participant-reported clinical history. V gave up 6 bases and J gave up 1 base, with 13 bases separating them. Germline lookup yields CDR1 MNHEY and CDR2 SVGAGI. The CDR3 totals 15 residues. The chain combines TRBV6-5 with TRBJ1-5; D is unresolved. Material: PBMCs or T cells enriched from blood (not recorded which). The TCR originated in a man in his fifties or sixties who had recovered from COVID-19. CDR3 protein: CASRPQRGSNQPQHF. CDR3 in DNA: TGTGCCAGCAGACCCCAGCGGGGAAGCAATCAGCCCCAGCATTTT.